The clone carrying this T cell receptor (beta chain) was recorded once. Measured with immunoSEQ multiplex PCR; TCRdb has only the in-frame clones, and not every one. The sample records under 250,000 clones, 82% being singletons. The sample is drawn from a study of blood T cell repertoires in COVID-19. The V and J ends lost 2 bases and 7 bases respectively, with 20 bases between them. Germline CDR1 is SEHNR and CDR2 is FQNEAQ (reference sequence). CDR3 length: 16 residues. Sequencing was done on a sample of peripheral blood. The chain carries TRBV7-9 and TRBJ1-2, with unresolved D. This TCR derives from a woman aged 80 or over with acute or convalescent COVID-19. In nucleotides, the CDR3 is TGTGCCAGCAGCTTATTATCCCTTGCGGCTGGTATTGGCTACACCTTC. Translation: CASSLLSLAAGIGYTF. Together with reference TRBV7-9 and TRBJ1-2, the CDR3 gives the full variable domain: DTGVSQNPRHKITKRGQNVTFRCDPISEHNRLYWYRQTLGQGPEFLTYFQNEAQLEKSRLLSDRFSAERPKGSFSTLEIQRTEQGDSAMYLCASSLLSLAAGIGYTFGSGTRLTVV.